This T cell receptor beta chain was identified in a study of shared clonotypes between healthy human individuals. The CDR3 loop spans 13 amino acids. Germline V gives CDR1 SGHRS, CDR2 YFSETQ. V was shortened by 0 bases and J by 7 bases, with 8 bases between the two germline ends. Terminally differentiated effector memory CD45RA+ cells were left out of the naive CD8 fraction, which was CD45RO-negative and positively selected for CCR7. TCRdb's copy holds only in-frame clones and misses some; the assay was immunoSEQ multiplex PCR. The table includes 550,000 to 750,000 clones, over 95% detected once. This clone was observed once.

Sequences were obtained from naive CD8+ T cells sorted from blood. The TCR was taken from a woman in her 30s in good health. The chain has TRBV5-1 and TRBJ1-5; D remains ambiguous. The CDR3 loop reads CASSLDGGQPQHF. Written as DNA, the CDR3 is TGCGCCAGCAGCTTGGATGGTGGGCAGCCCCAGCATTTT.